Following are 19 T cell receptor beta chains from one sample sequenced in a study of regulatory T cells in long-lasting Graves disease. Arm-PCR of CDR3 regions and iRepertoire HTBI primers were used to build TCR beta libraries. TCRdb ran MiXCR on the multiplex PCR reads and lists one entry per CDR3 protein. The sample records about half a million distinct CDR3 sequences, around 12% being singletons. The time point is: newly diagnosed GD, antithyroid drugs for less than 3 months. Isolated PBMC RNA provided the starting material for the TCR library. The data were also submitted as part of a second study, on T cells in Graves' hyperthyroidism and ophthalmopathy.

Sequencing used peripheral blood mononuclear cells (PBMCs), obtained at new diagnosis, from a patient treated with antithyroid drugs. The receptors stem from a woman in her 30s with Graves disease.

This clonotype appeared many times. V and J are TRBV27 and TRBJ1-2; D gene unclear. The V end lost 5 bases, the J end lost 2 bases, and 15 bases lay between the germline ends. From germline, CDR1 is MNHEY and CDR2 SMNVEV (reference sequence). The CDR3 runs 15 residues. The CDR3 DNA reads as TGTGCCAGCAGTCCGGGTGTGATGCGGAACTATGGCTACACCTTC. Its protein product is CASSPGVMRNYGYTF.

This clonotype was seen at least ten times. This sequence joins TRBV27 and TRBJ1-2, with D perhaps TRBD1 (5 bases). This CDR3 contains 14 residues. The V gene lost 6 bases and the J gene lost 1 base, with 12 bases spanning the gap. In germline, CDR1 is MNHEY, CDR2 SMNVEV (reference sequence). The CDR3 sequence is CASSPDSLNYGYTF. In nucleotides, the CDR3 is TGTGCCAGCAGCCCAGACAGTCTTAACTATGGCTACACCTTC.

A note on this clonotype: One end of the junction does not line up with germline, which may come from a read error. The CDR3 region has the DNA TGTGCCAGCGGTTATAGGACGGACGGCTATAATTCACCCCTCCACTTT. This translates into CASGYRTDGYNSPLHF. V and J are TRBV6-5 and TRBJ1-6; D is undetermined. Germline CDR1 is MNHEY and CDR2 is SVGAGI. This CDR3 is 16 amino acids long.

This clonotype was detected ten times or more. This chain connects TRBV3-1 to TRBJ2-1; 7 nucleotides match TRBD2. This CDR3 comprises 13 residues. V lost 4 bases to trimming and J lost 12 bases; unmatched junction nucleotides: 9. CDR1 is LGHDT and CDR2 is YNNKEL in the germline V gene (reference sequence). The CDR3 loop reads CASSLDGGRGQFF. The DNA for the CDR3 is TGTGCCAGCAGCCTCGACGGCGGGAGAGGGCAGTTCTTC.

This clonotype was recorded many times. The V gene is TRBV11-3, the J gene TRBJ1-1; weak D call: TRBD1 (5 bases). Germline V gene data show CDR1 as SGHNT and CDR2 as YENEEA. V was cut by 5 bases and J by 5 bases, with 15 bases left in between. This CDR3 has 14 amino acids. The DNA of the CDR3 is TGTGCCAGCAGCCGCGGTCGGGGGTCGACTGAAGCTTTCTTT. Translated, it gives CASSRGRGSTEAFF.

This clonotype was counted ten times or more. This rearrangement joins TRBV5-1 to TRBJ1-6; 9 bases map to TRBD1. Looked up from germline, CDR1 is SGHRS and CDR2 is YFSETQ. V dropped 3 bases and J dropped 7; count of bases not matched to a gene: 5. The length of the CDR3 is 15 residues. In DNA, the CDR3 is TGCGCCAGCAGCTCTGGACAGGGGACGAATTCACCCCTCCACTTT. Protein: CASSSGQGTNSPLHF.

Comment on this clonotype: A much larger clone is a single base away; this may be a read error. The CDR3 region has the DNA TGTGCCAGCAGCCACCCTGGTAGGGGTGCCCAAGGGTGGGACCATGAGCGGTTCTTC. Residues: CASSHPGRGAQGWDHERFF. The chain carries TRBV7-8 and TRBJ2-1; either TRBD1 or TRBD2 may supply D (5 bases each). Per germline, CDR1 SGHVS and CDR2 FQNEAQ. This CDR3 has 19 residues.

This clonotype was recorded a few times. Germline and junction disagree at one end, which may indicate a read error. V usage is TRBV7-9 and J usage is TRBJ2-2; D may match TRBD1 or TRBD2 (5 bases each). The CDR3 is 15 amino acids. Looked up from germline, CDR1 is SEHNR and CDR2 is FQNEAQ (reference sequence). Written as DNA, the CDR3 is TGTGCCAGCAGCCAGGGACCGCCGAACGCCGGGGAGCTGTTTTTT. This gives the protein CASSQGPPNAGELFF. The full variable domain, rest sourced from reference TRBV7-9 and TRBJ2-2, is DTGVSQNPRHKITKRGQNVTFRCDPISEHNRLYWYRQTLGQGPEFLTYFQNEAQLEKSRLLSDRFSAERPKGSFSTLEIQRTEQGDSAMYLCASSQGPPNAGELFFGEGSRLTVL.

This clonotype was counted at least ten times. The chain uses TRBV12-3 or TRBV12-4 and TRBJ1-1; no definite D call. This CDR3 has 14 residues. V gave up 1 base and J gave up 7 bases, with 13 bases separating them. CDR3 region: CASSLDAPAGEAFF. Here the CDR3 DNA reads TGTGCCAGCAGTTTAGACGCCCCTGCGGGTGAAGCTTTCTTT.

This chain connects TRBV7-2 to TRBJ2-1, with TRBD2 matching 8 bases. CDR1 and CDR2 (germline): SGHTA, FQGNSA. Unmatched junction bases numbered 5, after V lost 5 bases and J lost 8 bases. The length of the CDR3 is 13 residues. The CDR3 loop reads CASSHLAGHEQFF. Here the CDR3 DNA reads TGTGCCAGCAGCCACCTAGCGGGCCATGAGCAGTTCTTC.

This chain connects TRBV20-1 to TRBJ1-2; perhaps TRBD1 as D (5 bases). Germline V gene data show CDR1 as DFQATT and CDR2 as SNEGSKA (reference sequence). The CDR3 runs to 14 residues. V was shortened by 5 bases and J by 2 bases, with 15 bases between the two germline ends. The CDR3 DNA follows: TGCAGTGCTTGGAAGGGACGGCGAAACTATGGCTACACCTTC. Translated, it gives CSAWKGRRNYGYTF.

There are many counts of this clonotype. The J gene is TRBJ1-6, the V gene TRBV28; D perhaps matches TRBD1 (5 bases). Trimming removed 7 bases at V and 10 bases at J, with 20 bases between. The germline V gene encodes CDR1 MDHEN and CDR2 SYDVKM. The CDR3 loop spans 15 amino acids. CDR3 region: CASNLERGVRSPLHF. Written as DNA, the CDR3 is TGTGCCAGCAATTTGGAACGGGGGGTTAGGTCACCCCTCCACTTT. The variable domain in full, completed from reference TRBV28 and TRBJ1-6, reads DVKVTQSSRYLVKRTGEKVFLECVQDMDHENMFWYRQDPGLGLRLIYFSYDVKMKEKGDIPEGYSVSREKKERFSLILESASTNQTSMYLCASNLERGVRSPLHFGNGTRLTVT.

At least ten counts were recorded for this clonotype. V usage is TRBV7-9 and J usage is TRBJ2-7; TRBD1 is a possible D gene (5 bases). V was pared by 1 base and J by 6 bases, with 10 bases between. The germline V gene encodes CDR1 SEHNR and CDR2 FQNEAQ (reference sequence). This CDR3 spans 13 amino acids. The CDR3 here is CASSLVQVGEQYF. CDR3 nucleotides: TGTGCCAGCAGCTTAGTACAGGTCGGCGAGCAGTACTTC.

The chain links TRBV15 to TRBJ1-2, with TRBD1 matching 7 bases. Germline CDR1 is LNHNV and CDR2 is YYDKDF (reference sequence). CDR3 size: 15 residues. Unmatched junction bases numbered 9, after V lost 5 bases and J lost 3 bases. The DNA of the CDR3 is TGTGCCACCAGCTCCCCCGGGACAGCACACTATGGCTACACCTTC. This sequence encodes CATSSPGTAHYGYTF.

This clonotype was recorded a few times. The chain links TRBV11-3 to TRBJ2-1; 7 bases map to TRBD2. After removal of 0 bases from V and 4 bases from J, the junction contained 18 bases not matched to a gene. CDR1 is SGHNT and CDR2 is YENEEA in the germline V gene. The CDR3 totals 20 residues. CDR3 residues: CASSLDLGRARGSRYNEQFF. The CDR3 bases are TGTGCCAGCAGCTTAGATCTCGGTCGGGCGCGCGGGAGTCGGTACAATGAGCAGTTCTTC.

This clonotype was counted ten times or more. The chain joins TRBV19 to TRBJ2-3; D may be TRBD2 (6 bases). V lost 0 bases and J 5 bases, leaving 15 bases between the germline ends. CDR3 length: 16 residues. Per germline, CDR1 LNHDA and CDR2 SQIVND (reference sequence). In DNA form, the CDR3 reads TGTGCCAGTAGTATAGATGGCGGGACGGTGGGAGATACGCAGTATTTT. It is translated as CASSIDGGTVGDTQYF.

This clonotype was counted many times. The chain couples TRBV12-3 or TRBV12-4 to TRBJ1-2; D unresolved. The CDR3 contains 11 residues. V dropped 9 bases and J dropped 6 bases, with 11 bases sitting between them. This chain's CDR3 is CASRTVDGYTF. Here the CDR3 DNA reads TGTGCCAGTAGGACTGTTGATGGCTACACCTTC.

This clonotype was counted ten times or more. This rearrangement joins TRBV30 to TRBJ1-1, with D possibly TRBD1 on 6 matching bases. CDR3 length: 13 residues. Trimming cost V 5 bases and J 4 bases, with 14 bases left between them. Germline CDR1 reads GTSNPN; CDR2 reads SVGIG (reference sequence). The CDR3: CAWGSGVVTEAFF. As DNA, the CDR3 is TGTGCCTGGGGTTCAGGGGTTGTCACTGAAGCTTTCTTT.

This clonotype has more than one count but fewer than ten. The chain combines TRBV27 with TRBJ2-1; perhaps TRBD2 as D (5 bases). The CDR3 has 15 amino acids. Germline V CDR1 and CDR2: MNHEY, SMNVEV (reference sequence). Trimming stripped 2 bases from V and 0 bases from J, with 8 bases between. Here the CDR3 reads CASSLQGSSYNEQFF. CDR3 DNA: TGTGCCAGCAGTTTACAAGGGAGCTCCTACAATGAGCAGTTCTTC.